This TCR beta chain was sequenced during a study of T cell responses to AZD1222 COVID-19 vaccine. Germline V gives CDR1 MNHEY, CDR2 SMNVEV (reference sequence). The CDR3 spans 13 residues. V trimming: 3 bases; J trimming: 6 bases; junction bases outside the gene matches: 3. Study-wide results and limits: Spike-specific TCR breadth rose after two AZD1222 doses, and depth rose as well. Clonal diversity may have been underestimated, and the donors were mostly white British, with more females than males. Baseline serostatus was positive in only six AZD1222 recipients. Unmutated variant regions reportedly attract nearly half of all spike-specific TCRs.

The assay was immunoSEQ multiplex PCR, and TCRdb's table has in-frame clones only and misses some. Of 130,000 or so clones detected, about 82% appear once; the ten largest clones hold approximately 12%. Concerning this clone: Its target is unknown. The sample carries other DNA sequences with the same CDR3.

The TCR was taken from an adult in good health. This chain links TRBV27 with TRBJ1-2, with TRBD1 identical over 8 bases. This material consisted of peripheral blood, taken on day 0 of AZD1222 vaccination. Here the CDR3 DNA reads TGTGCCAGCAGTTTCGGACAGGGAGATGGCTACACCTTC. Protein: CASSFGQGDGYTF.